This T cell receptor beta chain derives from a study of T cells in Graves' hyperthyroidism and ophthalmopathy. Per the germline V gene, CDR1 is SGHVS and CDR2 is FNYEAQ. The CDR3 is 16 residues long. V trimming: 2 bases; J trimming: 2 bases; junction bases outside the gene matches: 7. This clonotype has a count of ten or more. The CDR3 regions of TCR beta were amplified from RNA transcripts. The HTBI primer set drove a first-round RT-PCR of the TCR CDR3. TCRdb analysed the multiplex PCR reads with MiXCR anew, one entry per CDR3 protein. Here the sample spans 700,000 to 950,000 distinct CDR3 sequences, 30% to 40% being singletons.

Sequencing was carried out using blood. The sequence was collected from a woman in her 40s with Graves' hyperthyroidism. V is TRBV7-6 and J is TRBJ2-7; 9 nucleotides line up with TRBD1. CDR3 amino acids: CASSLRGGQGPYEQYF. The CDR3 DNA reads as TGTGCCAGCAGCTTACGAGGGGGACAGGGTCCCTACGAGCAGTACTTC.